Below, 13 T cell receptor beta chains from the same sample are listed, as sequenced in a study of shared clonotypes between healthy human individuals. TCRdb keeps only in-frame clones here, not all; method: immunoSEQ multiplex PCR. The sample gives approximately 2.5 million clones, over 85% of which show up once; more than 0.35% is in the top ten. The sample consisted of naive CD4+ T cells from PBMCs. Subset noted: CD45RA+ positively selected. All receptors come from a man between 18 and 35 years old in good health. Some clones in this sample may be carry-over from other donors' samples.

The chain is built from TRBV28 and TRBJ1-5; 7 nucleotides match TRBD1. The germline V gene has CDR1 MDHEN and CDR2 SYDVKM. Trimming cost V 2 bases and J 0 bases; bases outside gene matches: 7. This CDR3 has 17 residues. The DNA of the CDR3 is TGTGCCAGCAGTTTAATCAGGGGGTCGTATAGCAATCAGCCCCAGCATTTT. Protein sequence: CASSLIRGSYSNQPQHF.

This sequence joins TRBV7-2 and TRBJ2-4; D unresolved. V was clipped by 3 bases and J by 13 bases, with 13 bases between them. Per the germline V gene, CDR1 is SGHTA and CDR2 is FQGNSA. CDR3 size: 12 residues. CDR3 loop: CASSLSGSRQYF. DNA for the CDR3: TGTGCCAGCAGCTTGTCCGGTTCTCGCCAGTACTTC.

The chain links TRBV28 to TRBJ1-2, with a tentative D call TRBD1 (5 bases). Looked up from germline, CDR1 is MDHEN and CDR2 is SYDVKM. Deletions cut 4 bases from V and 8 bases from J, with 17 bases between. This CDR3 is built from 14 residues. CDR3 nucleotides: TGTGCCAGCAGTTCCGGGACCTCCTCCCCCGGCTACACCTTC. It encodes CASSSGTSSPGYTF.

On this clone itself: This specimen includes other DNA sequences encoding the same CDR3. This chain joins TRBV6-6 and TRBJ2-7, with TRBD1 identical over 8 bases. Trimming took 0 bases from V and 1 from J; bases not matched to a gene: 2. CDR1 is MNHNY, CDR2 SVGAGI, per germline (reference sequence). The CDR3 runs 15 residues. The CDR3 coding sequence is TGTGCCAGCAGTTACTCTGGACAGGGATCCTACGAGCAGTACTTC. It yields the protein CASSYSGQGSYEQYF.

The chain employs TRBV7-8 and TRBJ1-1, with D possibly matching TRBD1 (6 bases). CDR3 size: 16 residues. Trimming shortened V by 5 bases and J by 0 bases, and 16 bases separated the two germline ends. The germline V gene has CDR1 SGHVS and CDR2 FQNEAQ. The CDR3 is CASSVLGGTMNTEAFF. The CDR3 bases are TGTGCCAGCAGCGTACTAGGGGGGACCATGAACACTGAAGCTTTCTTT.

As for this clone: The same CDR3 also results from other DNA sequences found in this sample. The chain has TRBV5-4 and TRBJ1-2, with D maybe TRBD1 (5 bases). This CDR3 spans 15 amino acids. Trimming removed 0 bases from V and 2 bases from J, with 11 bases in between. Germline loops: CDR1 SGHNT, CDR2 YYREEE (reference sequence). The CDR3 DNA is TGTGCCAGCAGCTTGGAGGCTGGGGGGAACTATGGCTACACCTTC. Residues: CASSLEAGGNYGYTF. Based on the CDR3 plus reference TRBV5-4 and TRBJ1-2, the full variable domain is ETGVTQSPTHLIKTRGQQVTLRCSSQSGHNTVSWYQQALGQGPQFIFQYYREEENGRGNFPPRFSGLQFPNYSSELNVNALELDDSALYLCASSLEAGGNYGYTFGSGTRLTVV.

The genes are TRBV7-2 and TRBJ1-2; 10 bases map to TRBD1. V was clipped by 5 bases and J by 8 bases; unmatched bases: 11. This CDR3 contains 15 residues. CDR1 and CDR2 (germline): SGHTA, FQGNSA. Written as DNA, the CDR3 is TGTGCCAGCAGCCTTCCGGGACAGGGGCGGGCGGGCTACACCTTC. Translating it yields CASSLPGQGRAGYTF.

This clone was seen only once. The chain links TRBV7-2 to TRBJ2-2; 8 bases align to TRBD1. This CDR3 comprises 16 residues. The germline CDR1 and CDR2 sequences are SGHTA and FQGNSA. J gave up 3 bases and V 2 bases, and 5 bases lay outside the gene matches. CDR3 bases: TGTGCCAGCAGCTTAACGGGACAGGCCCACACCGGGGAGCTGTTTTTT. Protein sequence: CASSLTGQAHTGELFF.

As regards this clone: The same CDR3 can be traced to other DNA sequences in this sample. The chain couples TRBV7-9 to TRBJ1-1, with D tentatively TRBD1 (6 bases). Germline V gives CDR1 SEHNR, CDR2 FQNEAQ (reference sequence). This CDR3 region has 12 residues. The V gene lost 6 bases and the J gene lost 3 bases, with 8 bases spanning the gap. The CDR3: CASSRGDTEAFF. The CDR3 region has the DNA TGTGCCAGCAGTAGGGGGGACACTGAAGCTTTCTTT. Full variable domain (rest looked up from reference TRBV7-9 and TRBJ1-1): DTGVSQNPRHKITKRGQNVTFRCDPISEHNRLYWYRQTLGQGPEFLTYFQNEAQLEKSRLLSDRFSAERPKGSFSTLEIQRTEQGDSAMYLCASSRGDTEAFFGQGTRLTVV.

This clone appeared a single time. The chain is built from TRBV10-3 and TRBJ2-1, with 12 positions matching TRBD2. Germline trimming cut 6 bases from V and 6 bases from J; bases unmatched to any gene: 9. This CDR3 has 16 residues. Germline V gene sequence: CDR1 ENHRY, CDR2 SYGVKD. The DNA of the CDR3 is TGTGCCATCAGGACCCAGACTAGCGGGAGCCCCAATGAGCAGTTCTTC. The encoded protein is CAIRTQTSGSPNEQFF.

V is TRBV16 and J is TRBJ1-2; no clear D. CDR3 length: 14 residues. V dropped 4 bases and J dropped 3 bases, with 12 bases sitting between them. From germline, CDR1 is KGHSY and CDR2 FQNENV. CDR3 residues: CASSPDGTYYGYTF. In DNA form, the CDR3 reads TGTGCCAGCAGCCCCGATGGTACCTACTATGGCTACACCTTC.

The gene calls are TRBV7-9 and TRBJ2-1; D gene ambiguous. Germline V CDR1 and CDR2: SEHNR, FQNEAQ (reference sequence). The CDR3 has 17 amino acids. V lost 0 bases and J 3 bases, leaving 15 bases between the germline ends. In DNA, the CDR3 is TGTGCCAGCAGCTTAGCGGTAGGGCAGCTTCTCTACAATGAGCAGTTCTTC. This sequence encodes CASSLAVGQLLYNEQFF.

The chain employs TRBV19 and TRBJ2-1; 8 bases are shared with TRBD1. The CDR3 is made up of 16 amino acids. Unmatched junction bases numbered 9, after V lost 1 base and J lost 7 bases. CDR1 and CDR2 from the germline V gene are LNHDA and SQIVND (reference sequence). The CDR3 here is CASSIGGRGRKNEQFF. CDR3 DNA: TGTGCCAGTAGTATAGGGGGCAGGGGGCGCAAAAATGAGCAGTTCTTC.